The source of this T cell receptor (beta chain) is a study of T cells in Graves' hyperthyroidism and ophthalmopathy. It was RNA transcripts that yielded the amplified TCR beta CDR3 regions. With the HTBI primer set, the TCR CDR3 went through a first round of RT-PCR. TCRdb reprocessed the multiplex PCR reads with MiXCR, giving one entry per CDR3 protein. Among 400,000 to 500,000 distinct CDR3 sequences listed, around an eighth were seen once. There are many counts of this clonotype. Sample: blood. This TCR was recovered from a woman younger than 35 with Graves' hyperthyroidism.

The CDR3 is CASRRIQGNEKLFF. For the CDR3, the DNA is TGTGCCAGCAGACGCATTCAGGGGAATGAAAAACTGTTTTTT. The rearrangement uses TRBV6-1 and TRBJ1-4, with a weak D call TRBD1 (6 bases). V lost 6 bases, J lost 5 bases, and 13 bases lay in between. This CDR3 is 14 amino acids long. Germline CDR1 reads MNHNS; CDR2 reads SASEGT.